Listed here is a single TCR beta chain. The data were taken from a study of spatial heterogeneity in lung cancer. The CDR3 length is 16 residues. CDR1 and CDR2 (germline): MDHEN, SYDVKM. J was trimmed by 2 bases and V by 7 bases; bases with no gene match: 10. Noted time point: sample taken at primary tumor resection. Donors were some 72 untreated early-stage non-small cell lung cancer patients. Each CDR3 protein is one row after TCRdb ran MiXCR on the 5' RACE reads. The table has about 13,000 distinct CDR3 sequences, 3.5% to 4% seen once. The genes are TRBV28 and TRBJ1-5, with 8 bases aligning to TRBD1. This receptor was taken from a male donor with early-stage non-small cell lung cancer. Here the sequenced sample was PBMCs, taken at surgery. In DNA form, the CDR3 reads TGTGCCAGCACAGACAGGGGATTTTGGGGCAATCAGCCCCAGCATTTT. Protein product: CASTDRGFWGNQPQHF.